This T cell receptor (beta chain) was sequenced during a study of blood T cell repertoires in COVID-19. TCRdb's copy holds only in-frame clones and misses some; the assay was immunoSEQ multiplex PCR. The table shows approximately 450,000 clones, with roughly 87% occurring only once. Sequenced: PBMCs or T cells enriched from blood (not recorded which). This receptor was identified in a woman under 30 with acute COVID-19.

CDR3 region: CASSAEEKLFF. For the CDR3, the DNA is TGTGCCAGCAGTGCGGAGGAAAAACTGTTTTTT. The chain links TRBV2 to TRBJ1-4, with D unresolved. CDR1 and CDR2 (germline): SNHLY, FYNNEI. V lost 4 bases and J 8 bases, leaving 5 bases between the germline ends. CDR3 length equals 11 residues.